The 32 T cell receptor beta chains in this list originate from one sample, sequenced in a study of CD8 T cells in Susac syndrome. RNA amounts of roughly 0.45 to 1 ug underwent reverse transcription with random hexamers. TCRdb passed the immunoSEQ multiplex PCR reads through MiXCR, listing each CDR3 protein once. In the table there are just under 150,000 distinct CDR3 sequences, 94% of which are singletons. The sequenced material came from CD4+ T cells from PBMCs. These receptors came from a human donor in good health.

The chain recombines TRBV2 with TRBJ2-7; the D is unclear. From germline, CDR1 is SNHLY and CDR2 FYNNEI. V dropped 7 bases and J dropped 5 bases, with 12 bases sitting between them. The CDR3 length is 12 residues. DNA for the CDR3: TGTGCCAGCAATGAGGTCCGCCACGAGCAGTACTTC. Amino acids: CASNEVRHEQYF.

The chain recombines TRBV11-2 with TRBJ1-1; tentatively, D is TRBD1 (5 bases). Germline assignment: CDR1 SGHAT and CDR2 FQNNGV. The CDR3 totals 16 residues. The V gene lost 0 bases and the J gene lost 1 base, with 12 bases spanning the gap. The CDR3 protein is CASSLDPSRGNTEAFF. The CDR3 bases are TGTGCCAGCAGCTTAGATCCCTCGAGGGGGAACACTGAAGCTTTCTTT.

The chain uses TRBV10-3 and TRBJ2-1; D tentatively fits TRBD1 or TRBD2 (5 bases each). V was clipped by 6 bases and J by 4 bases, with 16 bases between them. The CDR3 contains 15 residues. Germline lookup yields CDR1 ENHRY and CDR2 SYGVKD. The CDR3 region has the DNA TGTGCCATCAGGGGGGACGGGGCCAGGTACAATGAGCAGTTCTTC. This encodes CAIRGDGARYNEQFF.

The chain couples TRBV15 to TRBJ2-2; the D is unclear. CDR1 LNHNV and CDR2 YYDKDF come from the germline V gene (reference sequence). Trimming pared 2 bases from V and 0 bases from J, leaving 16 bases between. CDR3 length: 18 residues. CDR3 in DNA: TGTGCCACCAGCAGACACGGCCGAACAACCGCGAACACCGGGGAGCTGTTTTTT. Its protein is CATSRHGRTTANTGELFF.

This clonotype was counted a single time. CDR3 sequence (DNA): TGTGCCAGCAGTCTCGCCATTAGCGGGATAAATATTCAGTACTTC. This gives the protein CASSLAISGINIQYF. V is TRBV12-3 or TRBV12-4 and J is TRBJ2-4; 8 nucleotides align to TRBD2. V shed 5 bases and J 10 bases; nucleotides not matched to a gene: 13. The CDR3 contains 15 residues.

V is TRBV5-6 and J is TRBJ2-5; D tentatively fits TRBD1 or TRBD2 (6 bases each). V was clipped by 4 bases and J by 5 bases, with 18 bases between them. Germline-derived CDR1 and CDR2 are SGHDT and YYEEEE. This CDR3 has 15 residues. The CDR3 here is CASSDQSGAGETQYF. The CDR3 DNA reads as TGTGCCAGCAGCGACCAGTCGGGGGCGGGGGAGACCCAGTACTTC.

CDR3 loop: CATSDTKTSYNEQFF. In DNA, the CDR3 is TGTGCCACCAGTGATACCAAGACCTCCTACAATGAGCAGTTCTTC. The gene calls are TRBV24-1 and TRBJ2-1; no definite D call. The CDR3 has 15 amino acids. Germline CDR1 is KGHDR and CDR2 is SFDVKD. V shed 3 bases and J shed 0 bases, with 8 bases lying between them.

The chain uses TRBV12-3 or TRBV12-4 and TRBJ2-5; the D is unclear. CDR3 length: 13 amino acids. V was pared by 5 bases and J by 5 bases, with 12 bases between. The CDR3 loop is CASSVADWETQYF. In DNA form, the CDR3 reads TGTGCCAGCAGTGTTGCTGACTGGGAGACCCAGTACTTC.

This clonotype appeared once. J is TRBJ1-2 and V is TRBV6-6; D is unresolved. Germline CDR1 and CDR2: MNHNY and SVGAGI (reference sequence). With 5 bases removed from V and 3 bases from J, the gap between germline ends came to 7 bases. The CDR3 loop spans 12 amino acids. Here the CDR3 reads CASSQDDYGYTF. The DNA of the CDR3 is TGTGCCAGCAGTCAAGACGACTATGGCTACACCTTC.

This clonotype was picked up one time. The gene calls are TRBV29-1 and TRBJ1-1; D gene uncertain. The ends were cut back, 2 bases at V and 11 bases at J, with 18 bases in the middle. Germline V gene data show CDR1 as SQVTM and CDR2 as ANQGSEA. The length of the CDR3 is 13 residues. As DNA, the CDR3 is TGCAGCGTTGAAAGGAAACAGCAAAAGGCGGCTTTCTTT. Its protein is CSVERKQQKAAFF. The full variable domain, completed using reference TRBV29-1 and TRBJ1-1, is SAVISQKPSRDICQRGTSLTIQCQVDSQVTMMFWYRQQPGQSLTLIATANQGSEATYESGFVIDKFPISRPNLTFSTLTVSNMSPEDSSIYLCSVERKQQKAAFFGQGTRLTVV.

This clonotype was observed a single time. The V and J genes are TRBV3-1 and TRBJ1-2, with D possibly matching TRBD1 (5 bases). This CDR3 has 15 residues. Trimming removed 2 bases from V and 6 bases from J, with 16 bases in between. The V gene's germline CDR1 is LGHDT and CDR2 YNNKEL (reference sequence). The CDR3 here is CASSQLVVRGHGYTF. For the CDR3, the DNA is TGTGCCAGCAGCCAATTGGTTGTAAGGGGCCATGGCTACACCTTC.

The chain joins TRBV5-6 to TRBJ1-1; 10 nucleotides match TRBD1. CDR3 length: 18 amino acids. Germline V lookup: CDR1 SGHDT, CDR2 YYEEEE. With 2 bases clipped from V and 2 bases from J, the junction kept 12 bases outside the gene matches. CDR3: CASSLDLGTGAPNTEAFF. CDR3 coding DNA: TGTGCCAGCAGCTTAGATTTGGGGACAGGGGCCCCAAACACTGAAGCTTTCTTT.

The chain has TRBV3-1 and TRBJ1-3; possibly TRBD1 for D (5 bases). The germline CDR1 and CDR2 sequences are LGHDT and YNNKEL (reference sequence). The ends were cut back, 0 bases at V and 3 bases at J, with 18 bases in the middle. The CDR3 totals 18 residues. The CDR3 reads CASSQDLRRPGRGNTIYF. CDR3 bases: TGTGCCAGCAGCCAAGACCTAAGGCGGCCGGGACGTGGAAACACCATATATTTT.

This sequence joins TRBV15 and TRBJ2-4; weak D call: TRBD2 (6 bases). CDR1 and CDR2 (germline): LNHNV, YYDKDF (reference sequence). Trimming cost V 7 bases and J 5 bases, with 12 bases left between them. The CDR3 covers 13 residues. CDR3 bases: TGTGCCACCACATCGGGAGTGGAAAACATTCAGTACTTC. It yields the protein CATTSGVENIQYF.

CDR3 in amino acids: CASSVQGTGELFF. The DNA of the CDR3 is TGTGCCAGCAGCGTTCAGGGAACCGGGGAGCTGTTTTTT. The chain recombines TRBV7-9 with TRBJ2-2; possibly TRBD1 for D (5 bases). The CDR3 contains 13 residues. CDR1 is SEHNR and CDR2 is FQNEAQ in the germline V gene (reference sequence). V was pared by 5 bases and J by 5 bases, with 9 bases between.

The rearrangement links TRBV9 to TRBJ2-1; 10 bases line up with TRBD2. CDR1 is SGDLS and CDR2 is YYNGEE in the germline V gene. Unmatched junction bases numbered 15, after V lost 3 bases and J lost 0 bases. This CDR3 is 20 amino acids long. Here the CDR3 reads CASSDPLQREGPTSYNEQFF. The CDR3 nucleotides read TGTGCCAGCAGCGACCCACTCCAGCGGGAGGGCCCCACCTCCTACAATGAGCAGTTCTTC.

The chain joins TRBV6-6 to TRBJ2-7; 9 positions match TRBD1. Germline trimming cut 6 bases from V and 5 bases from J; bases unmatched to any gene: 11. The CDR3 runs 15 residues. The germline gives CDR1 MNHNY, CDR2 SVGAGI (reference sequence). DNA of the CDR3: TGTGCCAGCAGCCCAGTACAGGGGGCGGTCAACGAGCAGTACTTC. Its translation is CASSPVQGAVNEQYF.

The genes are TRBV2 and TRBJ1-3, with a weak D call TRBD1 (6 bases). Between the trimmed V and J ends, which lost 8 bases and 4 bases, there was a span of 15 bases. Germline CDR1 reads SNHLY; CDR2 reads FYNNEI. CDR3 length equals 14 residues. The CDR3, as DNA: TGTGCCAGCGAGAAAGACAGGAGAGGAAACACCATATATTTT. Translated, it gives CASEKDRRGNTIYF.

V is TRBV9 and J is TRBJ2-1; 10 bases are a match to TRBD2. The V and J ends lost 0 bases and 4 bases, in that order; junction bases with no gene match: 4. The CDR3 has 16 amino acids. Per germline, CDR1 SGDLS and CDR2 YYNGEE. This CDR3 is CASSVGLAGAYNEQFF. For the CDR3, the DNA is TGTGCCAGCAGCGTAGGCCTAGCGGGAGCTTACAATGAGCAGTTCTTC.

The chain links TRBV5-1 to TRBJ2-1; the D gene is possibly TRBD1 (5 bases). From germline, CDR1 is SGHRS and CDR2 YFSETQ. V shed 0 bases and J shed 6 bases, with 13 bases lying between them. The CDR3 runs 15 residues. The CDR3 spells CASSLEGRGPNEQFF. In DNA, the CDR3 is TGCGCCAGCAGCTTGGAGGGTAGGGGTCCCAATGAGCAGTTCTTC.

The chain is built from TRBV10-3 and TRBJ2-5; 10 bases are shared with TRBD1. Germline loops: CDR1 ENHRY, CDR2 SYGVKD. The CDR3 consists of 17 residues. After removal of 6 bases from V and 2 bases from J, the junction contained 12 bases not matched to a gene. The CDR3, as DNA: TGTGCCATCAGCGTACTTCCTAGGACAGGGGGGCAAGAGACCCAGTACTTC. This encodes CAISVLPRTGGQETQYF.

The chain's CDR3 is CASKGQMNTEAFF. CDR3 sequence (DNA): TGTGCCAGCAAGGGACAGATGAACACTGAAGCTTTCTTT. The V gene is TRBV2, the J gene TRBJ1-1; 7 bases are a match to TRBD1. Trimming at V came to 7 bases and at J to 0 bases, leaving 2 bases not matched to a gene. The CDR3 has 13 residues. Germline CDR1 SNHLY, CDR2 FYNNEI. The full variable domain, completed using reference TRBV2 and TRBJ1-1, is EPEVTQTPSHQVTQMGQEVILRCVPISNHLYFYWYRQILGQKVEFLVSFYNNEISEKSEIFDDQFSVERPDGSNFTLKIRSTKLEDSAMYFCASKGQMNTEAFFGQGTRLTVV.

The chain employs TRBV6-6 and TRBJ2-5, with 7 bases that match TRBD1. CDR3 size: 14 residues. Trimming at V came to 2 bases and at J to 4 bases, leaving 4 bases not matched to a gene. CDR1 and CDR2 from the germline V gene are MNHNY and SVGAGI (reference sequence). The CDR3 region has the DNA TGTGCCAGCAGTTACGTGGCAGGGGGAGAGACCCAGTACTTC. This translates into CASSYVAGGETQYF.

The chain carries TRBV6-1 and TRBJ2-2, with D possibly TRBD1 on 5 matching bases. Trimming shortened V by 1 base and J by 5 bases, and 8 bases separated the two germline ends. CDR1 is MNHNS, CDR2 SASEGT, per germline. This CDR3 has 14 residues. The CDR3 spells CASSEEGRTGELFF. CDR3 DNA sequence: TGTGCCAGCAGTGAAGAGGGGCGAACCGGGGAGCTGTTTTTT.

The chain links TRBV2 to TRBJ1-3; D gene ambiguous. The CDR3 is 15 amino acids. V was shortened by 3 bases and J by 2 bases, with 11 bases between the two germline ends. Per germline, CDR1 SNHLY and CDR2 FYNNEI. Here the CDR3 reads CASSDEGMAGNTIYF. The CDR3 nucleotides are TGTGCCAGCAGTGACGAGGGTATGGCTGGAAACACCATATATTTT.

The sample holds one count of this clonotype. V usage is TRBV29-1 and J usage is TRBJ1-2; tentatively, D is TRBD1 (5 bases). The germline V and J ends were trimmed by 7 bases and 4 bases, with 13 bases remaining between them. The CDR3 loop spans 12 amino acids. The germline V gene encodes CDR1 SQVTM and CDR2 ANQGSEA. CDR3 coding DNA: TGCAGCGCCTGGACAAGTTCCTATGGCTACACCTTC. The encoded protein is CSAWTSSYGYTF.

The chain combines TRBV3-1 with TRBJ2-2; 7 bases are shared with TRBD2. Trimming removed 2 bases from V and 3 bases from J; junction bases left unmatched: 0. This CDR3 is 14 amino acids long. Germline V gene lookup returns CDR1 LGHDT and CDR2 YNNKEL (reference sequence). The DNA for the CDR3 is TGTGCCAGCAGCCAACTAGCGGACACCGGGGAGCTGTTTTTT. Translated, it gives CASSQLADTGELFF.

This sequence joins TRBV27 and TRBJ2-3; 9 bases are a match to TRBD1. Unmatched junction bases numbered 6, after V lost 7 bases and J lost 4 bases. This CDR3 region has 14 residues. Germline loops: CDR1 MNHEY, CDR2 SMNVEV (reference sequence). This CDR3 is CASKGDRASDTQYF. As DNA, the CDR3 is TGTGCCAGCAAGGGGGACAGGGCATCAGATACGCAGTATTTT.

V and J are TRBV20-1 and TRBJ2-7; TRBD1 matches 7 bases. Germline values: CDR1 DFQATT, CDR2 SNEGSKA (reference sequence). The V and J ends lost 6 bases and 6 bases, in that order; junction bases with no gene match: 5. This CDR3 comprises 11 residues. For the CDR3, the DNA is TGCAGTGCAGAGGGGGCAGGCGAGCAGTACTTC. Its translation: CSAEGAGEQYF.

This chain connects TRBV3-1 to TRBJ1-3; D possibly corresponds to TRBD1 (6 bases). The ends were cut back, 4 bases at V and 8 bases at J, with 18 bases in the middle. From germline, CDR1 is LGHDT and CDR2 YNNKEL (reference sequence). The CDR3 covers 15 residues. CDR3 sequence (DNA): TGTGCCAGCAGCCCACCGGACAGAGTCCCGGACACCATATATTTT. This translates into CASSPPDRVPDTIYF.

The genes are TRBV19 and TRBJ1-2; D may be TRBD1 (6 bases). Germline V gene sequence: CDR1 LNHDA, CDR2 SQIVND (reference sequence). This CDR3 is built from 12 residues. V was pared by 4 bases and J by 3 bases, with 6 bases between. The DNA of the CDR3 is TGTGCCAGTAGTACAGGGGACTATGGCTACACCTTC. This translates into CASSTGDYGYTF.

The chain has TRBV9 and TRBJ2-7, with no clear D. The CDR3 has 14 residues. V was shortened by 0 bases and J by 3 bases, with 10 bases between the two germline ends. Germline assignment: CDR1 SGDLS and CDR2 YYNGEE. The CDR3 region has the DNA TGTGCCAGCAGCGTAGGGTTAGGAAACTACGAGCAGTACTTC. It codes for CASSVGLGNYEQYF.